The sequence of this TCR beta chain was determined in a study of cytomegalovirus exposure and HLA in healthy donors. Study details: Counted in an early data release were approximately 85 million unique TCRs from HLA-typed donors.

The PCR contained 60 Vbeta and 13 Jbeta primers. Clones were sequenced by immunoSEQ multiplex PCR, and TCRdb holds only the in-frame ones, with some missing. The repertoire has roughly 120,000 clones, approximately 86% of them found once; the top ten carry about 1.8%. The CDR3 covers 14 residues. CDR1 is SGHRS, CDR2 YFSETQ, per germline. Trimming left V 5 bases short and J 0 bases short, with 11 bases between. Only a few counts were recorded for this clone. This chain connects TRBV5-1 to TRBJ1-1; D unresolved. Specimen: PBMCs. The sequence was obtained from a man aged 35-49 years in good health and CMV-seronegative. The CDR3 sequence: CASRQASLNTEAFF. CDR3 coding DNA: TGCGCCAGCAGGCAGGCCAGTTTGAACACTGAAGCTTTCTTT.